This T cell receptor (beta chain) comes out of a study of T cell responses to AZD1222 COVID-19 vaccine. The CDR3 is 12 residues long. Clones were read by immunoSEQ multiplex PCR, and TCRdb kept only the in-frame ones, dropping some. The sample carries 120,000 or so clones, approximately 92% recorded once. Study-wide findings and caveats: Baseline serostatus was positive in only six AZD1222 recipients.

Points on this clone: Its antigen is not known.

The source was peripheral blood, collected on day 0 of AZD1222 vaccination. The clonotype comes from an adult in good health. This rearrangement joins TRBV21-1 to TRBJ2-1; TRBD1 is the table's D call, not checked against the DNA. TRBV21-1 is a documented pseudogene. This CDR3 is CASSTGGDEQFF. CDR3 DNA sequence: TGTGCCAGCAGCACAGGGGGCGATGAGCAGTTCTTC.